One and the same sample provided the 32 T cell receptor beta chains below, sequenced in a study of blood T cell repertoires in COVID-19. The data were produced by immunoSEQ multiplex PCR, yet TCRdb's version contains in-frame clones alone and is incomplete. The sample consists of a few hundred thousand clones, 70% to 90% of them appearing once. Sample: PBMCs or T cells enriched from blood (not recorded which). The receptor set was obtained from a woman aged 18-29 years who had been exposed to COVID-19.

The sample holds one count of this clone. The genes are TRBV3-1 (or the pseudogene TRBV3-2) and TRBJ2-3, with D possibly matching TRBD2 (5 bases). Germline V gene data show CDR1 as LGHDT and CDR2 as YNNKEL (reference sequence). Trimming took off 3 bases at V and 9 bases at J, with 13 bases between the two ends. The CDR3 covers 13 residues. The CDR3, as DNA: TGTGCCAGCAGCCAGACACTAGTTCTGACGCAGTATTTT. Translated: CASSQTLVLTQYF.

The V and J genes are TRBV9 and TRBJ1-3; TRBD1 aligns across 7 bases. Trimming at V came to 3 bases and at J to 4 bases, leaving 10 bases not matched to a gene. The CDR3 runs to 16 residues. From germline, CDR1 is SGDLS and CDR2 YYNGEE. CDR3 amino acids: CASSAQRTGGGNTIYF. DNA of the CDR3: TGTGCCAGCAGCGCTCAACGGACAGGAGGCGGAAACACCATATATTTT. Using reference TRBV9 and TRBJ1-3 for the parts outside the CDR3, the full variable domain is DSGVTQTPKHLITATGQRVTLRCSPRSGDLSVYWYQQSLDQGLQFLIQYYNGEERAKGNILERFSAQQFPDLHSELNLSSLELGDSALYFCASSAQRTGGGNTIYFGEGSWLTVV.

The chain joins TRBV19 to TRBJ1-2; D perhaps matches TRBD1 (5 bases). V gave up 7 bases and J gave up 4 bases, with 7 bases separating them. The CDR3 runs 11 residues. Germline CDR1 reads LNHDA; CDR2 reads SQIVND (reference sequence). The CDR3 DNA follows: TGTGCCAGTAAAGGGGTCTATGGCTACACCTTC. Amino acids: CASKGVYGYTF.

V and J are TRBV9 and TRBJ2-7; a weak D match, TRBD2 (7 bases). V dropped 6 bases and J dropped 5 bases, with 21 bases sitting between them. Per germline, CDR1 SGDLS and CDR2 YYNGEE. This CDR3 spans 15 amino acids. The CDR3 is CASTLDGGAYDEQYF. The CDR3, as DNA: TGTGCCAGCACTCTGGATGGGGGGGCCTACGACGAGCAGTACTTC.

The chain links TRBV25-1 to TRBJ2-7; no firm D call. From germline, CDR1 is MGHDK and CDR2 SYGVNS. V was clipped by 2 bases and J by 12 bases, with 11 bases between them. This CDR3 is built from 11 residues. This CDR3 reads CASSEPGRLYF. In DNA, the CDR3 is TGTGCCAGCAGTGAACCTGGGCGCCTGTACTTC.

V gene TRBV7-3 combines with J gene TRBJ1-3, with no clear D. The ends were cut back, 2 bases at V and 2 bases at J, with 10 bases in the middle. This CDR3 is 15 amino acids long. CDR1 and CDR2 (germline): SGHTA, FQGTGA. CDR3 coding DNA: TGTGCCAGCAGCTTACACTCAGGCCCTGGAAACACCATATATTTT. Amino acids: CASSLHSGPGNTIYF.

The V and J genes are TRBV7-9 and TRBJ1-2, with 8 bases aligning to TRBD1. The V and J ends lost 1 base and 8 bases, in that order; junction bases with no gene match: 12. The CDR3 contains 16 residues. Germline lookup yields CDR1 SEHNR and CDR2 FQNEAQ (reference sequence). The CDR3 bases are TGTGCCAGCAGCTTAGATCGGTTGCAGGGGGCGAGAGGCTACACCTTC. The encoded protein is CASSLDRLQGARGYTF.

The V and J genes are TRBV15 and TRBJ1-5; TRBD1 is a possible D gene (5 bases). Per germline, CDR1 LNHNV and CDR2 YYDKDF (reference sequence). Deletions cut 0 bases from V and 6 bases from J, with 12 bases between. The CDR3 extends over 15 amino acids. Written as DNA, the CDR3 is TGTGCCACCAGCAGAGATTACGGGGGGGGTCAGCCCCAGCATTTT. It encodes CATSRDYGGGQPQHF.

V is TRBV28 and J is TRBJ1-2, with 7 bases fitting TRBD1. Trimming took 8 bases from V and 8 from J; bases not matched to a gene: 14. Germline CDR1 MDHEN, CDR2 SYDVKM. This CDR3 has 14 residues. CDR3 DNA sequence: TGTGCCAGCTCTACAGGGGAGGCCATTGGAGGCTACACCTTC. This gives the protein CASSTGEAIGGYTF.

The J gene is TRBJ2-7, the V gene TRBV29-1; TRBD1 agrees at 7 bases. CDR1 SQVTM and CDR2 ANQGSEA come from the germline V gene. J gave up 4 bases and V 7 bases, and 10 bases lay outside the gene matches. The CDR3 sequence is 13 residues long. CDR3 sequence reads: CSASDRSDYEQYF. The CDR3 DNA reads TGCAGCGCTTCGGACAGGTCGGATTACGAGCAGTACTTC.

The V and J genes are TRBV4-2 and TRBJ2-7; the D gene is possibly TRBD1 (5 bases). CDR1 is LGHNA, CDR2 YNFKEQ, per germline. V dropped 1 base and J dropped 0 bases, with 10 bases sitting between them. This CDR3 is 15 amino acids long. The chain's CDR3 is CASSQVGEYSYEQYF. As DNA, the CDR3 is TGTGCCAGCAGCCAAGTAGGGGAATACTCCTACGAGCAGTACTTC.

The chain links TRBV18 to TRBJ1-5, with D tentatively TRBD1 (6 bases). The CDR3 length is 17 residues. Trimming removed 2 bases at V and 0 bases at J, with 14 bases between. From germline, CDR1 is KGHSH and CDR2 LQKENI. CDR3 nucleotides: TGTGCCAGCTCACCAGGGGAAGGGGGTTATAGCAATCAGCCCCAGCATTTT. It is translated as CASSPGEGGYSNQPQHF.

The chain has TRBV9 and TRBJ2-1; D might be TRBD2 (5 bases). The CDR3 is 13 residues long. V was shortened by 2 bases and J by 9 bases, with 12 bases between the two germline ends. The germline gives CDR1 SGDLS, CDR2 YYNGEE. The CDR3 spells CASSVRDYGEQFF. CDR3 DNA: TGTGCCAGCAGCGTCCGAGACTACGGTGAGCAGTTCTTC.

The chain employs TRBV2 and TRBJ2-1, with TRBD1 identical over 8 bases. After removal of 4 bases from V and 6 bases from J, the junction contained 5 bases not matched to a gene. Germline V gene sequence: CDR1 SNHLY, CDR2 FYNNEI. This CDR3 contains 14 residues. The CDR3 DNA sequence: TGTGCCAGCAGTGGGGCAGGGGGCGGCAATGAGCAGTTCTTC. Its protein is CASSGAGGGNEQFF.

The V and J genes are TRBV27 and TRBJ1-2; weak D call: TRBD1 (5 bases). Germline V gives CDR1 MNHEY, CDR2 SMNVEV (reference sequence). The V end lost 7 bases, the J end lost 3 bases, and 15 bases lay between the germline ends. The CDR3 length is 14 residues. CDR3 in amino acids: CASKTLLTDYGYTF. In nucleotides, the CDR3 is TGTGCCAGCAAGACTCTACTGACAGACTATGGCTACACCTTC.

The rearrangement uses TRBV5-5 and TRBJ2-5; 12 bases agree with TRBD2. The CDR3 loop spans 16 amino acids. The V gene's germline CDR1 is SGHKS and CDR2 YYEKEE (reference sequence). The J segment lost 4 bases and the V segment lost 0 bases, leaving 4 bases of the junction unmatched. CDR3 amino acids: CASSLGLAGGLETQYF. In nucleotides, the CDR3 is TGTGCCAGCAGCTTGGGTCTAGCGGGGGGGTTAGAGACCCAGTACTTC. The variable domain in full, with the rest retrieved from reference TRBV5-5 and TRBJ2-5, is DAGVTQSPTHLIKTRGQQVTLRCSPISGHKSVSWYQQVLGQGPQFIFQYYEKEERGRGNFPDRFSARQFPNYSSELNVNALLLGDSALYLCASSLGLAGGLETQYFGPGTRLLVL.

In this sample, this clone turned up a few times. J is TRBJ1-3 and V is TRBV28; possibly TRBD1 for D (6 bases). V lost 2 bases, J lost 1 base, and 9 bases lay in between. CDR1 is MDHEN, CDR2 SYDVKM, per germline. The CDR3 covers 15 residues. This chain's CDR3 is CASSLRGASGNTIYF. CDR3 in DNA: TGTGCCAGCAGTTTACGGGGGGCTTCTGGAAACACCATATATTTT.

The genes are TRBV28 and TRBJ2-1; D is perhaps TRBD2 (6 bases). The CDR3 loop spans 14 amino acids. Germline V gene data show CDR1 as MDHEN and CDR2 as SYDVKM. Trimming pared 6 bases from V and 4 bases from J, leaving 13 bases between. This chain's CDR3 is CASRYGSSYNEQFF. For the CDR3, the DNA is TGTGCCAGCAGGTACGGGAGCTCTTACAATGAGCAGTTCTTC.

The CDR3 loop reads CASSTTGGGEQYF. The CDR3 nucleotides read TGTGCCAGTAGTACCACAGGGGGCGGCGAGCAGTACTTC. The chain has TRBV19 and TRBJ2-7; 9 bases line up with TRBD1. In germline, CDR1 is LNHDA, CDR2 SQIVND (reference sequence). V shed 4 bases and J 6 bases; nucleotides not matched to a gene: 4. This CDR3 is 13 amino acids long.

The CDR3 loop reads CSVAHGYEQYF. CDR3 DNA sequence: TGCAGCGTTGCCCACGGCTACGAGCAGTACTTC. This chain links TRBV29-1 with TRBJ2-7; D call uncertain. The CDR3 totals 11 residues. V lost 4 bases, J lost 3 bases, and 7 bases lay in between. Germline-derived CDR1 and CDR2 are SQVTM and ANQGSEA.

This clone has only one observation. The chain links TRBV7-9 to TRBJ1-6, with no clear D. The length of the CDR3 is 16 residues. Trimming took off 5 bases at V and 0 bases at J, with 11 bases between the two ends. Per germline, CDR1 SEHNR and CDR2 FQNEAQ (reference sequence). The CDR3 loop reads CASSPGGSSYNSPLHF. DNA of the CDR3: TGTGCCAGCAGCCCCGGAGGGAGCTCCTATAATTCACCCCTCCACTTT.

The chain recombines TRBV19 with TRBJ1-2, with 7 bases fitting TRBD1. Germline assignment: CDR1 LNHDA and CDR2 SQIVND (reference sequence). The V and J ends lost 9 bases and 4 bases, in that order; junction bases with no gene match: 8. This CDR3 has 13 residues. Written as DNA, the CDR3 is TGTGCCAGCCCCCAGACAGGGACCTATGGCTACACCTTC. The encoded protein is CASPQTGTYGYTF. The variable domain in full, completed from reference TRBV19 and TRBJ1-2, reads DGGITQSPKYLFRKEGQNVTLSCEQNLNHDAMYWYRQDPGQGLRLIYYSQIVNDFQKGDIAEGYSVSREKKESFPLTVTSAQKNPTAFYLCASPQTGTYGYTFGSGTRLTVV.

This clone came up once. The chain uses TRBV30 and TRBJ1-2; the D gene is possibly TRBD1 (5 bases). CDR1 GTSNPN and CDR2 SVGIG come from the germline V gene (reference sequence). The CDR3 is made up of 15 amino acids. Trimming stripped 1 base from V and 2 bases from J, with 14 bases between. CDR3 coding DNA: TGTGCCTGGAGTGCCGGGGGACGGCCCAACTATGGCTACACCTTC. Its protein product is CAWSAGGRPNYGYTF.

The rearrangement links TRBV6-5 to TRBJ2-5; 9 bases are shared with TRBD2. Per germline, CDR1 MNHEY and CDR2 SVGAGI. The CDR3 loop spans 16 amino acids. Trimming at V came to 4 bases and at J to 2 bases, leaving 8 bases not matched to a gene. The CDR3 DNA follows: TGTGCCAGCAGTTCCTTAGCGGGGGCCCTACAAGAGACCCAGTACTTC. Translated, it gives CASSSLAGALQETQYF.

The rearrangement joins TRBV2 to TRBJ2-7; a weak D match, TRBD2 (6 bases). Per the germline V gene, CDR1 is SNHLY and CDR2 is FYNNEI. The CDR3 has 13 amino acids. V was shortened by 6 bases and J by 5 bases, with 14 bases between the two germline ends. The CDR3 nucleotides read TGTGCCAGCAGGGAGGGTTGGGCTAACGAGCAGTACTTC. Translation: CASREGWANEQYF.

The chain recombines TRBV29-1 with TRBJ1-2; no reliable D call. Germline V lookup: CDR1 SQVTM, CDR2 ANQGSEA. The CDR3 consists of 10 residues. V was cut by 2 bases and J by 5 bases, with 3 bases left in between. Here the CDR3 DNA reads TGCAGCGTTGAACAGTATGGCTACACCTTC. Translated, it gives CSVEQYGYTF.

V and J are TRBV3-1 (or the pseudogene TRBV3-2) and TRBJ2-7; 8 nucleotides line up with TRBD1. The germline V gene encodes CDR1 LGHDT and CDR2 YNNKEL (reference sequence). V lost 1 base and J lost 7; bases outside the gene matches: 9. The CDR3 has 15 residues. CDR3 DNA sequence: TGTGCCAGCAGCCAAGGACAGGGGCTGTCTCGTGAGCAGTACTTC. It specifies CASSQGQGLSREQYF.

This chain joins TRBV2 and TRBJ1-1; TRBD1 is a possible D gene (6 bases). Germline CDR1 and CDR2: SNHLY and FYNNEI. CDR3 size: 14 residues. Trimming left V 8 bases short and J 6 bases short, with 19 bases between. The CDR3 region has the DNA TGTGCCAGCGGACTCCGACAGGTCAGCTCTGAAGCTTTCTTT. Translation gives CASGLRQVSSEAFF.

The chain employs TRBV14 and TRBJ2-7; the match to TRBD1 covers 8 bases. The CDR3 is made up of 19 amino acids. Germline-derived CDR1 and CDR2 are SGHDN and FVKESK. J was trimmed by 3 bases and V by 3 bases; bases with no gene match: 19. CDR3: CASSHEDRGVLWEGYEQYF. CDR3 coding DNA: TGTGCCAGCAGCCACGAAGACAGGGGAGTACTATGGGAAGGCTACGAGCAGTACTTC.

This chain connects TRBV19 to TRBJ2-7, with TRBD2 identical over 9 bases. With V trimmed by 3 bases and J by 2 bases, 5 bases remained unmatched. The CDR3 loop spans 15 amino acids. The germline V gene encodes CDR1 LNHDA and CDR2 SQIVND (reference sequence). The CDR3 DNA reads as TGTGCCAGTAGTATCCGCCCTAGCGGGACCTACGAGCAGTACTTC. Protein product: CASSIRPSGTYEQYF.

The chain uses TRBV18 and TRBJ1-2; D is possibly TRBD1 (6 bases). Germline values: CDR1 KGHSH, CDR2 LQKENI. The CDR3 has 17 residues. V was trimmed by 6 bases and J by 5 bases, leaving 25 bases between them. The CDR3, as DNA: TGTGCCAGCTCGCCCGAAATACAGGGTGTAGGAGCGTATGGCTACACCTTC. Its translation: CASSPEIQGVGAYGYTF.

This chain uses TRBV21-1 with TRBJ2-1; TRBD2 is the table's D call and was not checked against the DNA. TRBV21-1 represents a pseudogene. CDR3 size: 16 residues. This chain's CDR3 is CASSKFGTSDYNEQFF. For the CDR3, the DNA is TGTGCCAGCAGCAAGTTCGGGACTAGTGACTACAATGAGCAGTTCTTC.